The 28 T cell receptor beta chains below all came from one sample that was sequenced in a study of radiotherapy plus CTLA-4 blockade in lung cancer. The protocol was immunoSEQ multiplex PCR, while the TCRdb copy is restricted to in-frame clones and leaves out a portion. This sample has some 52,000 clones, with more than 60% found just once. Sequenced here: peripheral blood, sampled from a patient treated with radiotherapy plus ipilimumab. The receptors here all came from a human donor with non-small cell lung cancer who had a partial response to radiotherapy plus ipilimumab.

The chain employs TRBV12-5 and TRBJ2-7; the match to TRBD1 covers 12 bases. The V gene end was trimmed by 9 bases and the J gene end by 7 bases; junction bases not matched to a gene: 13. CDR3 size: 15 residues. The germline CDR1 and CDR2 sequences are LGHNT and FRNRAP. The CDR3 sequence is CARKPGQGAKREQYF. The CDR3 nucleotides are TGTGCTAGGAAGCCGGGACAGGGGGCGAAACGAGAGCAGTACTTC.

This sequence joins TRBV7-8 and TRBJ2-3; tentatively, D is TRBD2 (7 bases). Trimming removed 3 bases at V and 2 bases at J, with 18 bases between. CDR1 and CDR2 (germline): SGHVS, FQNEAQ. CDR3 length equals 17 residues. In DNA, the CDR3 is TGTGCCAGCAGCTTGGTGGACGGGGGGCCCGACACAGATACGCAGTATTTT. This gives the protein CASSLVDGGPDTDTQYF.

The chain has TRBV4-1 and TRBJ1-2; D remains unclear. The CDR3 totals 14 residues. V gave up 2 bases and J gave up 2 bases, with 9 bases separating them. Germline V gives CDR1 MGHRA, CDR2 YSYEKL. The CDR3 here is CASSQPTTNYGYTF. CDR3 bases: TGCGCCAGCAGCCAACCGACAACCAACTATGGCTACACCTTC.

V and J are TRBV5-4 and TRBJ1-1; TRBD1 is a possible D gene (5 bases). CDR1 and CDR2 from the germline V gene are SGHNT and YYREEE (reference sequence). The CDR3 spans 14 residues. With 3 bases removed from V and 0 bases from J, the gap between germline ends came to 9 bases. Here the CDR3 reads CASSSQGVNTEAFF. DNA of the CDR3: TGTGCCAGCAGCTCACAAGGGGTGAACACTGAAGCTTTCTTT.

The chain employs TRBV7-6 and TRBJ1-1; 8 bases map to TRBD1. CDR3 length: 16 residues. Losses at the gene ends were 3 bases for V and 4 bases for J; bases not matched to a gene: 10. The V gene's germline CDR1 is SGHVS and CDR2 FNYEAQ. The CDR3 region has the DNA TGTGCCAGCAGCTTGGGGCAGGGGGCCGAAGGCACTGAAGCTTTCTTT. It is translated as CASSLGQGAEGTEAFF.

V usage is TRBV6-6 and J usage is TRBJ2-7; 11 nucleotides match TRBD1. With V trimmed by 7 bases and J by 4 bases, 12 bases remained unmatched. Germline V lookup: CDR1 MNHNY, CDR2 SVGAGI (reference sequence). This CDR3 region has 16 residues. This chain's CDR3 is CASIRGMDRGLYEQYF. CDR3 DNA sequence: TGTGCCAGCATAAGGGGAATGGACAGGGGGCTTTACGAGCAGTACTTC.

The chain is built from TRBV5-1 and TRBJ1-2, with TRBD1 matching over 7 bases. Germline V CDR1 and CDR2: SGHRS, YFSETQ. With 3 bases clipped from V and 8 bases from J, the junction kept 13 bases outside the gene matches. The CDR3 is 15 amino acids. The CDR3 sequence: CASSYAGTELRGYTF. The CDR3 DNA is TGCGCCAGCAGCTACGCCGGGACAGAGTTGCGCGGCTACACCTTC. Drawing the rest from reference TRBV5-1 and TRBJ1-2, the complete variable domain is KAGVTQTPRYLIKTRGQQVTLSCSPISGHRSVSWYQQTPGQGLQFLFEYFSETQRNKGNFPGRFSGRQFSNSRSEMNVSTLELGDSALYLCASSYAGTELRGYTFGSGTRLTVV.

The gene calls are TRBV29-1 and TRBJ2-2; D possibly corresponds to TRBD2 (5 bases). CDR1 is SQVTM and CDR2 is ANQGSEA in the germline V gene. The CDR3 has 14 amino acids. Between the trimmed V and J ends, which lost 7 bases and 0 bases, there was a span of 12 bases. CDR3 coding DNA: TGCAGCGGTATGACTAAACCGAACACCGGGGAGCTGTTTTTT. It is translated as CSGMTKPNTGELFF.

The genes are TRBV14 and TRBJ2-3, with a tentative D call TRBD2 (5 bases). CDR1 and CDR2 from the germline V gene are SGHDN and FVKESK. Trimming removed 1 base from V and 0 bases from J, with 26 bases in between. CDR3 length: 21 amino acids. DNA of the CDR3: TGTGCCAGCAGCCAAGTCGACGGGAACACTCTAAGGTCTAAGAGCACAGATACGCAGTATTTT. This sequence encodes CASSQVDGNTLRSKSTDTQYF.

This clone was seen only a few times. This chain links TRBV6-5 with TRBJ1-5; TRBD1 agrees at 7 bases. The CDR3 spans 13 residues. The germline V gene encodes CDR1 MNHEY and CDR2 SVGAGI. Trimming took 5 bases from V and 7 from J; bases not matched to a gene: 5. CDR3 loop: CASSRQGAQPQHF. The CDR3 DNA is TGTGCCAGCAGTCGACAGGGCGCGCAGCCCCAGCATTTT.

This rearrangement joins TRBV18 to TRBJ2-7, with TRBD1 identical over 7 bases. The germline CDR1 and CDR2 sequences are KGHSH and LQKENI. CDR3 length: 14 residues. V shed 0 bases, J shed 3 bases, and the junction held 2 bases outside the gene matches. CDR3 in DNA: TGTGCCAGCTCACCACCCCCAGGGGGCTACGAGCAGTACTTC. Its protein product is CASSPPPGGYEQYF.

The chain combines TRBV4-1 with TRBJ2-1, with 12 bases fitting TRBD2. Germline-derived CDR1 and CDR2 are MGHRA and YSYEKL. V shed 4 bases, J shed 9 bases, and the junction held 10 bases outside the gene matches. This CDR3 is 16 amino acids long. The CDR3 sequence: CASSPNLGLAGSEQFF. The CDR3 DNA reads as TGCGCCAGCAGCCCCAACCTAGGACTAGCGGGGAGTGAGCAGTTCTTC.

This sequence joins TRBV5-4 and TRBJ1-3; D not certain. This CDR3 has 16 residues. V shed 0 bases and J shed 3 bases, with 13 bases lying between them. In germline, CDR1 is SGHNT, CDR2 YYREEE (reference sequence). Written as DNA, the CDR3 is TGTGCCAGCAGCTTGGCCGCAGGCAGCAGTGGAAACACCATATATTTT. Its translation: CASSLAAGSSGNTIYF. Filled out from reference TRBV5-4 and TRBJ1-3, the complete variable domain reads ETGVTQSPTHLIKTRGQQVTLRCSSQSGHNTVSWYQQALGQGPQFIFQYYREEENGRGNFPPRFSGLQFPNYSSELNVNALELDDSALYLCASSLAAGSSGNTIYFGEGSWLTVV.

The chain is built from TRBV7-9 and TRBJ2-3, with TRBD1 matching 8 bases. Trimming at V came to 3 bases and at J to 2 bases, leaving 4 bases not matched to a gene. CDR3 length: 15 residues. Germline V gene data show CDR1 as SEHNR and CDR2 as FQNEAQ (reference sequence). The CDR3 DNA reads as TGTGCCAGCAGCTTCAGGGGGCCCACCACAGATACGCAGTATTTT. Residues: CASSFRGPTTDTQYF.

The J gene is TRBJ2-5, the V gene TRBV7-6; D call uncertain. The J call may not be correct, given that the DNA end is closer to TRBJ2-7. The CDR3 extends over 15 amino acids. Germline loops: CDR1 SGHVS, CDR2 FNYEAQ. The CDR3 here is CASSLARKAGYEQYF. The CDR3 DNA follows: TGTGCCAGCAGCTTAGCGCGAAAAGCCGGGTACGAGCAGTACTTC.

The chain recombines TRBV27 with TRBJ2-1; TRBD2 matches at 11 bases. This CDR3 has 15 residues. The V gene end was trimmed by 4 bases and the J gene end by 4 bases; junction bases not matched to a gene: 3. Germline V gene lookup returns CDR1 MNHEY and CDR2 SMNVEV (reference sequence). The CDR3 here is CASSYGTSGYNEQFF. CDR3 coding DNA: TGTGCCAGCAGTTACGGGACTAGCGGATACAATGAGCAGTTCTTC.

The rearrangement joins TRBV9 to TRBJ2-1, with D tentatively TRBD2 (6 bases). This CDR3 has 16 residues. V dropped 0 bases and J dropped 9 bases, with 19 bases sitting between them. CDR1 and CDR2 (germline): SGDLS, YYNGEE. The CDR3: CASSVAWSGRSGEQFF. DNA of the CDR3: TGTGCCAGCAGCGTAGCTTGGAGCGGGCGAAGCGGTGAGCAGTTCTTC.

The chain combines TRBV19 with TRBJ1-1; 8 bases agree with TRBD1. The V segment lost 7 bases and the J segment 0 bases; nucleotides outside the gene matches: 7. Germline assignment: CDR1 LNHDA and CDR2 SQIVND (reference sequence). The CDR3 extends over 15 amino acids. The CDR3 nucleotides are TGTGCCAGTACCAAAAGGACAGGGATGAACACTGAAGCTTTCTTT. Its translation: CASTKRTGMNTEAFF.

This clone came up once. The chain has TRBV28 and TRBJ2-7, with D unresolved. This CDR3 comprises 15 residues. CDR1 and CDR2 from the germline V gene are MDHEN and SYDVKM. The germline V and J ends were trimmed by 6 bases and 0 bases, with 15 bases remaining between them. The CDR3: CASSSYPVFSYEQYF. CDR3 DNA: TGTGCCAGCAGCTCCTATCCCGTCTTCTCCTACGAGCAGTACTTC.

This clone showed up just once. The chain employs TRBV27 and TRBJ2-7; D is unclear. Trimming left V 2 bases short and J 8 bases short, with 16 bases between. The CDR3 is made up of 14 amino acids. The germline V gene encodes CDR1 MNHEY and CDR2 SMNVEV (reference sequence). CDR3 in amino acids: CASSLRGPPPQQYF. The CDR3 nucleotides are TGTGCCAGCAGTTTAAGAGGTCCCCCCCCACAGCAGTACTTC.

V gene TRBV7-9 combines with J gene TRBJ2-5; D may be TRBD1 (5 bases). The DNA end favors TRBJ2-7, so the J call may be wrong. CDR3 length: 13 residues. CDR1 SEHNR and CDR2 FQNEAQ come from the germline V gene (reference sequence). The CDR3 DNA sequence: TGTGCCAGCAGCCAACAGGTCTCCTACGAGCAGTACTTC. Translated, it gives CASSQQVSYEQYF.

The chain combines TRBV7-3 with TRBJ2-3, with TRBD2 matching over 8 bases. This CDR3 is 11 amino acids long. The V gene's germline CDR1 is SGHTA and CDR2 FQGTGA. The trim removed 6 bases at V and 10 bases at J, leaving 3 bases unmatched. CDR3 DNA: TGTGCCAGCAGTTCGGGGGGGCCGCAGTATTTT. Translating gives CASSSGGPQYF.

J is TRBJ1-4 and V is TRBV25-1; the D is unclear. Germline loops: CDR1 MGHDK, CDR2 SYGVNS. Trimming removed 4 bases at V and 1 base at J, with 4 bases between. CDR3 length: 13 residues. The CDR3 sequence: CASSGRTNEKLFF. The CDR3 DNA sequence: TGTGCCAGCAGTGGTCGAACTAATGAAAAACTGTTTTTT.

The rearrangement joins TRBV18 to TRBJ2-1; 7 nucleotides line up with TRBD2. The V gene end was trimmed by 3 bases and the J gene end by 9 bases; junction bases not matched to a gene: 8. In germline, CDR1 is KGHSH, CDR2 LQKENI. CDR3 length: 14 residues. The chain's CDR3 is CASSPGGVLIEQFF. The CDR3 coding sequence is TGTGCCAGCTCACCGGGGGGGGTCCTAATTGAGCAGTTCTTC.

The rearrangement links TRBV7-2 to TRBJ2-3; TRBD2 matches at 12 bases. This CDR3 has 15 residues. The V gene end was trimmed by 5 bases and the J gene end by 9 bases; junction bases not matched to a gene: 9. CDR1 is SGHTA and CDR2 is FQGNSA in the germline V gene. This chain's CDR3 is CASSMKTSGGGTQYF. CDR3 DNA: TGTGCCAGCAGCATGAAGACTAGCGGGGGAGGAACGCAGTATTTT.

J is TRBJ1-1 and V is TRBV13; tentative D call: TRBD1 (5 bases). Germline CDR1 is PRHDT and CDR2 is FYEKMQ (reference sequence). The CDR3 consists of 14 residues. The V gene lost 5 bases and the J gene lost 0 bases, with 10 bases spanning the gap. The CDR3 here is CASSQTDMNTEAFF. The CDR3 nucleotides read TGTGCCAGCAGCCAGACAGACATGAACACTGAAGCTTTCTTT.

The rearrangement uses TRBV2 and TRBJ2-5; weak D call: TRBD2 (6 bases). V was pared by 3 bases and J by 3 bases, with 8 bases between. The germline V gene encodes CDR1 SNHLY and CDR2 FYNNEI. The CDR3 covers 13 residues. DNA of the CDR3: TGTGCCAGCAGTGACGGGGGTAAAGAGACCCAGTACTTC. Its protein product is CASSDGGKETQYF.

The table lists this clone with a few counts. The chain has TRBV15 and TRBJ1-5; tentatively, D is TRBD1 (5 bases). The CDR3 contains 17 residues. Germline V gene lookup returns CDR1 LNHNV and CDR2 YYDKDF (reference sequence). V dropped 0 bases and J dropped 2 bases, with 14 bases sitting between them. CDR3 in DNA: TGTGCCACCAGCAGAGATTCGTCGGGGGAGGGCAATCAGCCCCAGCATTTT. It translates to CATSRDSSGEGNQPQHF.